This T cell receptor beta chain was captured in a study of regulatory T cells in long-lasting Graves disease. General observations from the study: Preferential use of TRBV28, TRBJ1-2 and TRBJ2-5 was seen in persistent disease.

The sample holds a few counts of this clonotype. Its target is not known. Described time point: persistent/refractory GD, antithyroid drugs over 5 years with positive TRAb. Isolated PBMC RNA provided the starting material for the TCR library. Peripheral blood, at approximately 9 milliliters, went into EDTA tubes. The CDR3 has 16 residues. Germline CDR1 and CDR2: MNHEY and SVGEGT. V lost 2 bases and J 3 bases, leaving 17 bases between the germline ends. For TCR beta, libraries came from iRepertoire HTBI primers and Arm-PCR of CDR3 regions. Per the study methods: The samples yielded roughly 60 TRBV and roughly 15 TRBJ segments. TCRdb called the multiplex PCR reads again in MiXCR, with one record for every CDR3 protein. The V and J calls were determined by TCRdb, not by the authors. The table records hundreds of thousands of distinct CDR3 sequences, around 20% of them present only once.

The source was peripheral blood mononuclear cells (PBMCs), collected when the disease was refractory, from a patient treated with antithyroid drugs. This sequence joins TRBV6-2 or TRBV6-3 and TRBJ2-7; D gene ambiguous. This receptor was identified in a female donor with Graves disease. CDR3 sequence: CASSYTHRDISYEQYF. The CDR3 coding sequence is TGTGCCAGCAGTTACACGCATAGAGACATCAGCTACGAGCAGTACTTC.